The rows below give T cell receptor beta chains drawn from one sample of a study of hypomethylating agent response in myelodysplastic syndrome. Data came from immunoSEQ multiplex PCR; TCRdb stores just in-frame clones and leaves some out. The table records 4,500 or so clones, about four fifths of them present only once. This specimen consisted of bone marrow, obtained before or after starting hypomethylating agent treatment for myelodysplastic syndrome (not recorded which). These receptors all stem from a human donor with myelodysplastic syndrome. The CDR3 runs from the conserved cysteine through the conserved F or W. The D gene is left open where the match is weak. Clone size appears in some rows only: once, few, many, or a class for an expanded clone.

V gene	clone size	J gene	D gene	CDR3 DNA	CDR3 protein
TRBV7-6	NA	TRBJ1-5	NA	TGTGCCAGCAGCTTAGGGGGATTGGGGGCCAGCAATCAGCCCCAGCATTTT	CASSLGGLGASNQPQHF
TRBV28	NA	TRBJ2-2	NA	TGTGCCAGCAGTCCCCCGTTGTGGGGAACGGCGAACACCGGGGAGCTGTTTTTT	CASSPPLWGTANTGELFF
TRBV5-6	NA	TRBJ1-1	NA	TGTGCCAGCAAAAAAGTGGTAGCGCGTGAAGCTTTCTTT	CASKKVVAREAFF
TRBV9	NA	TRBJ1-1	TRBD1	TGTGCCAGCAGCGTAGGGTTAGGGACAGTGAACACTGAAGCTTTCTTT	CASSVGLGTVNTEAFF
TRBV5-4	few	TRBJ2-2	TRBD1	TGTGCCAGCAGCTATGGACAGGGCCAGGCCGGGGAGCTGTTTTTT	CASSYGQGQAGELFF
TRBV6-4	NA	TRBJ2-2	NA	TGTGCCAGCAGTGTCGGGGCGGAGACCGGGGAGCTGTTTTTT	CASSVGAETGELFF
TRBV2	NA	TRBJ2-1	TRBD2	TGTGCCAGCAGCCCCGGACTAGACAATACTAACAATGAGCAGTTCTTC	CASSPGLDNTNNEQFF
TRBV7-9	NA	TRBJ2-7	NA	TGTGCCAGCAGCTTAGCCGGACTTAGGGGCGAGCAGTACTTC	CASSLAGLRGEQYF
TRBV5-4	NA	TRBJ1-2	NA	TGTGCCAGCAGCTTTCCCGGTCGTCTTCGTGGCTACACCTTC	CASSFPGRLRGYTF
TRBV11-1	NA	TRBJ1-2	NA	TGTGCCAGCAGCTTAGATCAGGGACAACGGTCGGAGGGCTACACCTTC	CASSLDQGQRSEGYTF
TRBV6-5	NA	TRBJ2-1	TRBD1	TGTGCCAGCAGTGGACAGGGGATAGGAGATGAGCAGTTCTTC	CASSGQGIGDEQFF
TRBV29-1	NA	TRBJ1-3	NA	TGCAGCACCAATCATGGAAACACCATATATTTT	CSTNHGNTIYF
TRBV6-5	NA	TRBJ2-6	NA	TGTGCCAGCAGCGGGTCTGGGGCCAACGTCCTGACTTTC	CASSGSGANVLTF
TRBV5-5	few	TRBJ2-7	TRBD1	TGTGCCAGCAGCTTGCCACAGGGGATTAGCGAGCAGTACTTC	CASSLPQGISEQYF
TRBV5-4	NA	TRBJ1-1	NA	TGTGCCAGCAGCCTCAACACTGAAGCTTTCTTT	CASSLNTEAFF
TRBV7-9	few	TRBJ1-1	TRBD1	TGTGCCAGCAGCTTAGGCGGACAGGGGATGGCTTTCTTT	CASSLGGQGMAFF
TRBV9	NA	TRBJ1-1	NA	TGTGCCAGCAGCGACAGCTGGGGCACTGAAGCTTTCTTT	CASSDSWGTEAFF
TRBV5-5	NA	TRBJ2-2	TRBD2	TGTGCCAGCAGCTCACGACTAGCGGGAGGGCTCTCCGGGGAGCTGTTTTTT	CASSSRLAGGLSGELFF
TRBV11-2	NA	TRBJ2-7	TRBD2	TGTGCCAGCAGCTTAGATAGCGGGGCCCTCTCCTACGAGCAGTACTTC	CASSLDSGALSYEQYF
TRBV10-3	NA	TRBJ1-2	NA	TGTGCCATAGGTGGGGCGAACTATGGCTACACCTTC	CAIGGANYGYTF